The present TCR beta chain was sequenced within a study of T cell responses to AZD1222 COVID-19 vaccine. Background on the study: Investigators merged groups given second doses at roughly 4 or roughly 12 weeks. Overall study findings and caveats: Distributed over spike, vaccine-associated CD4 TCRs predominated at 160-218 and 743-854. No repertoire was sampled before or during the peak T cell response, only after it.

A word on this clone: Its antigen is as yet unknown.

Sequencing was performed with immunoSEQ multiplex PCR; in TCRdb, only in-frame clones are kept and a portion is missing. This table holds fewer than 150,000 clones, 93% found once. Germline V gene sequence: CDR1 LNHDA, CDR2 SQIVND (reference sequence). CDR3 length: 17 amino acids. V was cut by 7 bases and J by 0 bases, with 21 bases left in between. The sequencing used peripheral blood, collected on day 0 of AZD1222 vaccination. The receptor was isolated from an adult in good health. J is TRBJ1-2 and V is TRBV19; TRBD1 is a possible D gene (6 bases). DNA of the CDR3: TGTGCCAGTACCCCCCGCAACAGGGCAGATTCTAACTATGGCTACACCTTC. It encodes CASTPRNRADSNYGYTF.